Shown below are 8 T cell receptor beta chains from a single sample sequenced in a study of identical twins. TCRdb re-called the 5' RACE reads with MiXCR, one entry per CDR3 protein. Found here are about 890,000 distinct CDR3 sequences, about 12% of them singletons; the top ten hold around 1.5%. In addition, the sample was reused for a study of yellow fever vaccine responses in identical twins.

Sequencing used PBMCs. Receptors were obtained from a woman younger than 35 in good health.

J is TRBJ1-2 and V is TRBV12-3 or TRBV12-4; D perhaps matches TRBD1 (5 bases). CDR3 length: 13 amino acids. V dropped 9 bases and J dropped 5 bases, with 16 bases sitting between them. The CDR3 nucleotides are TGTGCCAGTGGGACCGGGACCAAATATGGCTACACCTTC. Its translation is CASGTGTKYGYTF.

The chain links TRBV29-1 to TRBJ2-2, with unresolved D. The CDR3 covers 11 residues. Trimming took off 7 bases at V and 5 bases at J, with 8 bases between the two ends. Germline loops: CDR1 SQVTM, CDR2 ANQGSEA. The CDR3 DNA is TGCAGCGGTCTTTTTACCGGGGAGCTGTTTTTT. Protein product: CSGLFTGELFF.

The rearrangement joins TRBV6-2 or TRBV6-3 to TRBJ2-2, with 8 bases matching TRBD2. The CDR3 has 14 amino acids. After removal of 6 bases from V and 5 bases from J, the junction contained 5 bases not matched to a gene. Germline V gives CDR1 MNHEY, CDR2 SVGEGT. The CDR3 is CASRTGGETGELFF. The DNA for the CDR3 is TGTGCCAGCAGGACGGGAGGGGAAACCGGGGAGCTGTTTTTT.

The table lists this clonotype with a few counts. The genes are TRBV5-6 and TRBJ1-5; D remains ambiguous. Deletions cut 1 base from V and 5 bases from J, with 13 bases between. The germline gives CDR1 SGHDT, CDR2 YYEEEE. The CDR3 runs 15 residues. CDR3 coding DNA: TGTGCCAGCAGCTTGAGAGCCCTATGGGATCAGCCCCAGCATTTT. It specifies CASSLRALWDQPQHF.

This clonotype turned up a few times. V and J are TRBV27 and TRBJ2-7; 11 nucleotides match TRBD2. The CDR3 runs to 14 residues. The germline gives CDR1 MNHEY, CDR2 SMNVEV (reference sequence). Trimming removed 6 bases from V and 3 bases from J; junction bases left unmatched: 4. CDR3 coding DNA: TGTGCCAGCAGGACTAGCGGGGCACACTACGAGCAGTACGTC. Protein sequence: CASRTSGAHYEQYV.

This clonotype has a count of ten or more. The V gene is TRBV5-1, the J gene TRBJ2-1, with 8 bases that match TRBD2. The germline V gene has CDR1 SGHRS and CDR2 YFSETQ. CDR3 length: 16 amino acids. The J segment lost 9 bases and the V segment lost 4 bases, leaving 15 bases of the junction unmatched. The CDR3 DNA follows: TGCGCCAGCAGCCCCGGGGGGACTAGGCCCGAGGGTGAGCAGTTCTTC. Protein product: CASSPGGTRPEGEQFF.

J is TRBJ2-3 and V is TRBV11-1, with D possibly matching TRBD2 (7 bases). V shed 2 bases and J shed 2 bases, with 20 bases lying between them. Germline CDR1 reads SGHAT; CDR2 reads FQDESV (reference sequence). CDR3 length: 18 residues. CDR3 DNA sequence: TGTGCCAGCAGCTTAAATAAGGGGGAGGGCCCGCACACAGATACGCAGTATTTT. This gives the protein CASSLNKGEGPHTDTQYF.

The rearrangement uses TRBV5-1 and TRBJ2-7; 10 positions agree with TRBD2. CDR1 and CDR2 (germline): SGHRS, YFSETQ. CDR3 length: 17 residues. V lost 5 bases to trimming and J lost 1 base; unmatched junction nucleotides: 12. Here the CDR3 DNA reads TGCGCCAGCAGGCCGGGACTAGCGCCAACGGGGTCCTACGAGCAGTACTTC. Translating it yields CASRPGLAPTGSYEQYF. Full variable domain (outside the CDR3, taken from reference TRBV5-1 and TRBJ2-7): KAGVTQTPRYLIKTRGQQVTLSCSPISGHRSVSWYQQTPGQGLQFLFEYFSETQRNKGNFPGRFSGRQFSNSRSEMNVSTLELGDSALYLCASRPGLAPTGSYEQYFGPGTRLTVT.